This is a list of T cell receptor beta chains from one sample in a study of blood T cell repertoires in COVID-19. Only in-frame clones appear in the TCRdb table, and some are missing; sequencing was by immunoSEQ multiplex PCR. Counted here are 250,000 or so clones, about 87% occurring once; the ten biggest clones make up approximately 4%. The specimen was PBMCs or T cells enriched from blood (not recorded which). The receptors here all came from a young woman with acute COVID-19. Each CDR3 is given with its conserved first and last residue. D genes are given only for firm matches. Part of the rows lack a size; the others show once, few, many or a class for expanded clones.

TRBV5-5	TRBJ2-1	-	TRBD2	CASSEPGLAGDEQFF	TGTGCCAGCAGCGAGCCGGGACTAGCGGGAGACGAGCAGTTCTTC
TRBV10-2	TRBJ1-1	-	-	CASGPRGNSANTEAFF	TGCGCCAGCGGCCCCCGGGGGAATTCCGCGAACACTGAAGCTTTCTTT
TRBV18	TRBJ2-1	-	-	CASSPGSAPDNEQFF	TGTGCCAGCTCACCAGGGAGCGCCCCGGACAATGAGCAGTTCTTC
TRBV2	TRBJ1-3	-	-	CASSRGSSGNTIYF	TGTGCCAGCAGCAGGGGTAGCTCTGGAAACACCATATATTTT
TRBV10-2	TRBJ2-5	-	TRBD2	CASSDNGLDQETQYF	TGCGCCAGCAGCGACAATGGACTAGACCAAGAGACCCAGTACTTC
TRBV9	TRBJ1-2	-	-	CASSVAPQGGNYGYTF	TGTGCCAGCAGCGTAGCCCCCCAGGGTGGGAACTATGGCTACACCTTC
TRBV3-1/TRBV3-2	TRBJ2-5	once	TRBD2	CASDARTSGRAAQYF	TGTGCCAGCGATGCCAGGACTAGCGGGAGAGCGGCCCAGTACTTC
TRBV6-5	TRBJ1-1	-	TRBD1	CASNWDSSMNTEAFF	TGTGCCAGCAACTGGGACAGCTCTATGAACACTGAAGCTTTCTTT
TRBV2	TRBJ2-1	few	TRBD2	CASSHPDAGAGGLSYNEQFF	TGTGCCAGCTCTCACCCCGATGCGGGTGCGGGAGGGCTTAGTTACAATGAGCAGTTCTTC
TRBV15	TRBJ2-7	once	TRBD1	CATRRTGTGGGYEQYF	TGTGCCACCAGAAGAACCGGGACAGGGGGAGGCTACGAGCAGTACTTC
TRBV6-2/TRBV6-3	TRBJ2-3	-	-	CASSYRGGGTDTQYF	TGTGCCAGCAGTTACAGGGGAGGAGGCACAGATACGCAGTATTTT
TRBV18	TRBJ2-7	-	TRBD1	CASSPTGHRGEQYF	TGTGCCAGCTCACCGACAGGGCATAGAGGCGAGCAGTACTTC
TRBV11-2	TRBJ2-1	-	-	CASSRGHEQFF	TGTGCCAGCAGCAGAGGTCATGAGCAGTTCTTC
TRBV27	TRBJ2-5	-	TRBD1	CASSSLGDRGETQYF	TGTGCCAGCAGTTCCCTGGGGGACAGGGGGGAGACCCAGTACTTC
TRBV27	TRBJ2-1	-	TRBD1	CASSHRGNSYNEQFF	TGTGCCAGCAGTCACAGGGGGAACTCCTACAATGAGCAGTTCTTC
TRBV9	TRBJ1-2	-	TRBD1	CASSPRTGSTYGYTF	TGTGCCAGCAGCCCGAGGACAGGGAGCACCTATGGCTACACCTTC
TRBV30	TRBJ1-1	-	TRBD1	CAWRLGVLLGGEQNTEAFF	TGTGCCTGGAGACTGGGTGTTTTACTAGGGGGCGAACAGAACACTGAAGCTTTCTTT
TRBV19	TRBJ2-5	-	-	CASSPGHLSETQYF	TGTGCCAGTAGTCCGGGACATTTATCGGAGACCCAGTACTTC
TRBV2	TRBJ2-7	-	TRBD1	CASTGQAYEQYF	TGTGCCAGCACAGGACAGGCCTACGAGCAGTACTTC
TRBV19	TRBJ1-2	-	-	CASSIDIGLSGGYTF	TGTGCCAGTAGTATAGATATTGGACTCTCCGGCGGCTACACCTTC
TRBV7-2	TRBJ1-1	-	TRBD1	CASSSQGDTEAFF	TGTGCCAGCAGCTCCCAGGGGGACACTGAAGCTTTCTTT
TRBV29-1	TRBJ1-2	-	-	CSVAGGVIDGYTF	TGCAGCGTTGCCGGGGGGGTTATAGATGGCTACACCTTC
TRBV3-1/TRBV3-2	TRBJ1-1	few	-	CASRPGHQNTEAFF	TGTGCCAGCAGGCCGGGACACCAGAACACTGAAGCTTTCTTT
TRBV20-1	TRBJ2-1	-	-	CSASDRLSIFNEQFF	TGCAGTGCTAGTGACAGGCTCAGCATCTTCAATGAGCAGTTCTTC
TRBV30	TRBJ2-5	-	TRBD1	CAWKTGGEETQYF	TGTGCCTGGAAGACAGGGGGCGAAGAGACCCAGTACTTC
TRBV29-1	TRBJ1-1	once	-	CSVPGYTEAFF	TGCAGCGTCCCAGGGTACACTGAAGCTTTCTTT
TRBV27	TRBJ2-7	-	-	CASSLKGAPAVEQYF	TGTGCCAGCAGTTTGAAAGGGGCTCCGGCCGTCGAGCAGTACTTC
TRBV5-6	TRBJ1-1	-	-	CASSLAAREAFF	TGTGCCAGCAGCTTGGCCGCGAGGGAAGCTTTCTTT
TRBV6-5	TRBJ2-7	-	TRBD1	CASSSGTGGFNEQYF	TGTGCCAGCAGTTCCGGGACAGGGGGTTTCAACGAGCAGTACTTC
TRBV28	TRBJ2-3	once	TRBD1	CASSWDYRGRADTQYF	TGTGCCAGCAGTTGGGATTACAGGGGGCGGGCAGATACGCAGTATTTT
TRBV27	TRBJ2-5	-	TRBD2	CASSSNGGRSETQYF	TGTGCCAGCAGTTCCAACGGCGGGAGATCTGAGACCCAGTACTTC
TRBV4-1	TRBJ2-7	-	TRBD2	CASSQVAGEADEQYF	TGCGCCAGCAGCCAGGTAGCGGGAGAGGCGGACGAGCAGTACTTC
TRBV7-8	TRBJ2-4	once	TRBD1	CASSDLRDRGVNIQYF	TGTGCCAGCAGCGACCTCCGGGACAGGGGGGTCAACATTCAGTACTTC
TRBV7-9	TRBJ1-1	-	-	CASSLTSGVAEAFF	TGTGCCAGCAGCTTAACATCCGGGGTTGCGGAAGCTTTCTTT
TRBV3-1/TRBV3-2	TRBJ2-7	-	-	CASSQGTDNSYEQYF	TGTGCCAGCAGCCAAGGGACAGACAATTCCTACGAGCAGTACTTC
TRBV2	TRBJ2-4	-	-	CASREAGEDIQYF	TGTGCCAGCAGGGAGGCAGGGGAAGACATTCAGTACTTC
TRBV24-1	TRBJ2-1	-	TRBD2	CATSDLRAGGVYEQFF	TGTGCCACCAGTGATTTAAGGGCGGGAGGTGTCTATGAGCAGTTCTTC
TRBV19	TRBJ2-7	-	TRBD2	CASAEPGLAYTEQYF	TGTGCCAGCGCGGAACCGGGACTAGCCTATACCGAGCAGTACTTC